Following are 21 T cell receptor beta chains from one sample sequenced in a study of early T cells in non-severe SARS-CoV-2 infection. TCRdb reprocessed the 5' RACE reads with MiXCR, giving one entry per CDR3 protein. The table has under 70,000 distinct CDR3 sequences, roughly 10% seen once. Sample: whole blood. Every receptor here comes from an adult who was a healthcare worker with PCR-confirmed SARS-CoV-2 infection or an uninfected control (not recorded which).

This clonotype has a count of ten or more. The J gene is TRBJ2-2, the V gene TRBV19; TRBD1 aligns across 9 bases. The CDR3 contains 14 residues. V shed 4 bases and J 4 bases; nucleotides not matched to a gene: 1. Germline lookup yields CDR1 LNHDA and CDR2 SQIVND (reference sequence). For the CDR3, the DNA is TGTGCCAGTAGTACGGGACAGGGCACCGGGGAGCTGTTTTTT. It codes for CASSTGQGTGELFF.

The CDR3 DNA sequence: TGTGCCATCAGCACCGGGACAGGGAGCTACGAGCAGTACTTC. Translated: CAISTGTGSYEQYF. The gene calls are TRBV10-3 and TRBJ2-7; TRBD1 aligns across 9 bases. With 6 bases clipped from V and 3 bases from J, the junction kept 6 bases outside the gene matches. The CDR3 runs 14 residues. CDR1 is ENHRY, CDR2 SYGVKD, per germline.

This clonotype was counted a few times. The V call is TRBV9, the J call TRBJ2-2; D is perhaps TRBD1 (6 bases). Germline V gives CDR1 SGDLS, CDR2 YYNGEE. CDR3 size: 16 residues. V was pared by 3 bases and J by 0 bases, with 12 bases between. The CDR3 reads CASSGGQTANTGELFF. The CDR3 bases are TGTGCCAGCAGCGGCGGACAGACCGCGAACACCGGGGAGCTGTTTTTT.

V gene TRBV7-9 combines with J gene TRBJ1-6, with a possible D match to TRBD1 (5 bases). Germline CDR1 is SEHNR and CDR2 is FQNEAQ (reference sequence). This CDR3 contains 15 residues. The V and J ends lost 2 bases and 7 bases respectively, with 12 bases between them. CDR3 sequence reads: CASSLQGDRNSPLHF. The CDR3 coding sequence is TGTGCCAGCAGCTTACAGGGAGATCGGAATTCACCCCTCCACTTT.

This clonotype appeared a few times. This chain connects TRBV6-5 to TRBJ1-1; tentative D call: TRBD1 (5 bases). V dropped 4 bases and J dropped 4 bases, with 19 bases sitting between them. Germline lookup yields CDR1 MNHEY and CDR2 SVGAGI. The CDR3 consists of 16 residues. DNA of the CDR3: TGTGCCAGCAGTTTTGGTGATATCGGGACGAGCACTGAAGCTTTCTTT. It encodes CASSFGDIGTSTEAFF.

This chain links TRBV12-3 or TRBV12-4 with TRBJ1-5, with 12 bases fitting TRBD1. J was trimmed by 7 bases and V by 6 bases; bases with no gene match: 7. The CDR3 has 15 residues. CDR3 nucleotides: TGTGCCAGCAGCCCCCGGGACAGGGGGCGACAGCCCCAGCATTTT. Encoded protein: CASSPRDRGRQPQHF.

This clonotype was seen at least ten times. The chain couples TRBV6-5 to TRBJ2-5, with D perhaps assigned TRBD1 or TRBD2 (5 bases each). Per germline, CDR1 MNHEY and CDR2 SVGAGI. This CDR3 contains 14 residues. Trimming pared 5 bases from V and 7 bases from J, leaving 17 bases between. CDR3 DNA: TGTGCCAGCAGTAAACCCGGGACCCCCGGGACCCAGTACTTC. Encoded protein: CASSKPGTPGTQYF.

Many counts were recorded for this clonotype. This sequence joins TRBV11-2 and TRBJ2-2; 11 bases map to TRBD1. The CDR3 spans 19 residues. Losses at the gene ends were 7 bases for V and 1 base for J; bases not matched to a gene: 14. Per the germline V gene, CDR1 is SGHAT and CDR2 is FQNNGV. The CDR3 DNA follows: TGTGCCAGCACCGATCCCCGGGACAGGGGGTCAAAGAACACCGGGGAGCTGTTTTTT. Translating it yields CASTDPRDRGSKNTGELFF.

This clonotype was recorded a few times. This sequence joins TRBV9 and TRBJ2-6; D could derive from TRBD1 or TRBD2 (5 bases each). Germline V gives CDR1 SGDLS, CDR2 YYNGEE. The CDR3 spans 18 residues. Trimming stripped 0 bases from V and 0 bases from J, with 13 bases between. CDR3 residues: CASSVEAGTFSGANVLTF. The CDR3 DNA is TGTGCCAGCAGCGTAGAGGCAGGGACCTTCTCTGGGGCCAACGTCCTGACTTTC.

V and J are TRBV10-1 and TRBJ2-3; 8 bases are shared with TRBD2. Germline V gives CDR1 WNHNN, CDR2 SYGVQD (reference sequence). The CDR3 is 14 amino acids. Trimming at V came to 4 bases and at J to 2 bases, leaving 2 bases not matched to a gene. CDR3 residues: CASSVREDTDTQYF. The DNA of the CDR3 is TGCGCCAGCAGTGTGCGGGAGGACACAGATACGCAGTATTTT.

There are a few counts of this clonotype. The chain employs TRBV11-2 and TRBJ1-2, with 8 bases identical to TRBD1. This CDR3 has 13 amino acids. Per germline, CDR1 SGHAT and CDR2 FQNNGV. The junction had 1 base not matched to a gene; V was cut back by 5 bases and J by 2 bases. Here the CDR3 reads CASSNRGNYGYTF. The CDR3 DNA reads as TGTGCCAGCAGCAACAGGGGGAACTATGGCTACACCTTC.

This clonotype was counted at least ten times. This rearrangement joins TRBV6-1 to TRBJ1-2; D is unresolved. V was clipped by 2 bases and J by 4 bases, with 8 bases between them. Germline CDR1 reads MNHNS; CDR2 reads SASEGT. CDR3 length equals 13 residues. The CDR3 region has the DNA TGTGCCAGCAGTGAAAGAACATTCTATGGCTACACCTTC. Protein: CASSERTFYGYTF.

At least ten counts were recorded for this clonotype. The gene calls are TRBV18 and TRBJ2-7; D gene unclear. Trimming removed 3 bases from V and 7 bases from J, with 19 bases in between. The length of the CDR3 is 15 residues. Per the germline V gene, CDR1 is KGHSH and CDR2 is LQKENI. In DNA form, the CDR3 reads TGTGCCAGCTCACCGAATTGGGGAATGCTTGTAGAGCAGTACTTC. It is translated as CASSPNWGMLVEQYF.

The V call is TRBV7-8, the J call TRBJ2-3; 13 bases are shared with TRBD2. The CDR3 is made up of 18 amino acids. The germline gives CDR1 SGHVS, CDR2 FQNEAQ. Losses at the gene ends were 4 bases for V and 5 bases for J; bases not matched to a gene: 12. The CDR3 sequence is CASSSPGTSGETGDTQYF. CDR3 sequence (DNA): TGTGCCAGCAGCTCACCGGGGACTAGCGGGGAGACGGGAGATACGCAGTATTTT.

The CDR3 sequence is CASSSHRSSGSSTDTQYF. The CDR3 DNA reads TGTGCCAGCAGCTCCCACCGTTCTAGCGGATCTAGCACAGATACGCAGTATTTT. V and J are TRBV7-2 and TRBJ2-3; 7 bases align to TRBD2. From germline, CDR1 is SGHTA and CDR2 FQGNSA. The CDR3 is 18 amino acids. V trimming: 4 bases; J trimming: 0 bases; junction bases outside the gene matches: 13. Filled out from reference TRBV7-2 and TRBJ2-3, the complete variable domain reads GAGVSQSPSNKVTEKGKDVELRCDPISGHTALYWYRQSLGQGLEFLIYFQGNSAPDKSGLPSDRFSAERTGGSVSTLTIQRTQQEDSAVYLCASSSHRSSGSSTDTQYFGPGTRLTVL.

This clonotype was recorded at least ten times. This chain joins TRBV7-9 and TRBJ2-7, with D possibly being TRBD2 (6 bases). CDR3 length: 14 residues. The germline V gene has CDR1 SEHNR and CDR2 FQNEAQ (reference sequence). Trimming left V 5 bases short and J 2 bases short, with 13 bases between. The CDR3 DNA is TGTGCCAGCAGCCCAGGGACTTCGGCCTACGAGCAGTACTTC. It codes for CASSPGTSAYEQYF.

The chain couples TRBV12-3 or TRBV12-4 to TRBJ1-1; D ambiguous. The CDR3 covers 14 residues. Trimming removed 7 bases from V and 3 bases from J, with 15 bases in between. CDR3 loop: CASMKSRQHTEAFF. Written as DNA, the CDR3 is TGTGCCAGCATGAAATCGAGGCAGCACACTGAAGCTTTCTTT.

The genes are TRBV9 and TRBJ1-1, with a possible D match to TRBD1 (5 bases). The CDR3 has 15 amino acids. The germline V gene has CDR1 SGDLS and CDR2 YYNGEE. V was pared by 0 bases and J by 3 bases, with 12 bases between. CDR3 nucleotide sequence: TGTGCCAGCAGCGTAGGATCCCAGGGTTACACTGAAGCTTTCTTT. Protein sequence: CASSVGSQGYTEAFF.

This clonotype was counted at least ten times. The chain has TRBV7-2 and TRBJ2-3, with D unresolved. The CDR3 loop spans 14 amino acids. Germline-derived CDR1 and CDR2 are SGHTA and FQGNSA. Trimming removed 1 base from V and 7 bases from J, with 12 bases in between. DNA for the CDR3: TGTGCCAGCAGCTTAGTGGCGCTGGGCCATACGCAGTATTTT. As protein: CASSLVALGHTQYF.

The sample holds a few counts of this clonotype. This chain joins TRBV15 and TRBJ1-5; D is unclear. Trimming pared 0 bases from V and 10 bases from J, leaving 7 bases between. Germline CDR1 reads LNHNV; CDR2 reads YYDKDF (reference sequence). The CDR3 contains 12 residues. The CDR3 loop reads CATSRDHLPQHF. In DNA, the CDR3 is TGTGCCACCAGCAGAGATCACCTCCCCCAGCATTTT.

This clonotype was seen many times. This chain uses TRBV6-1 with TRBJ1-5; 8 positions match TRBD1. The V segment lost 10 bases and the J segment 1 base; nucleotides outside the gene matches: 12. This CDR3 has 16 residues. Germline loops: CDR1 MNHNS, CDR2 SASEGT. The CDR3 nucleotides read TGTGCCACCCAGAGTCAGGGGGCTAGGAGCAATCAGCCCCAGCATTTT. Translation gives CATQSQGARSNQPQHF.